Each of the 5 T cell receptor beta chains below was sequenced from the same sample in a study of T cell responses to AZD1222 COVID-19 vaccine. Using immunoSEQ multiplex PCR, the repertoire was profiled, and TCRdb retains in-frame clones only, with some absent. Seen here are about 110,000 clones, around 92% observed once, and the top ten hold 7.9%. The sample in question was peripheral blood, obtained 28 days after the second AZD1222 dose. The receptor source for this set is an adult who received the AZD1222 COVID-19 vaccine.

This clone showed up just a few times. The chain combines TRBV7-8 with TRBJ2-2, with 9 bases identical to TRBD1. Germline CDR1 and CDR2: SGHVS and FQNEAQ. V lost 8 bases and J lost 5; bases outside the gene matches: 3. The CDR3 runs to 13 residues. DNA of the CDR3: TGTGCCAGCCGGGACAGGGTTACCGGGGAGCTGTTTTTT. It yields the protein CASRDRVTGELFF.

This sequence joins TRBV4-1 and TRBJ2-7; TRBD2 matches 8 bases. V gave up 5 bases and J gave up 1 base; unmatched junction bases: 7. There are 15 residues in the CDR3. The germline V gene has CDR1 MGHRA and CDR2 YSYEKL. The CDR3 region is CASSVGLAFSYEQYF. CDR3 sequence (DNA): TGCGCCAGCAGCGTCGGACTAGCCTTTTCCTACGAGCAGTACTTC.

This sequence joins TRBV28 and TRBJ1-5, with unresolved D. Trimming shortened V by 4 bases and J by 0 bases, and 10 bases separated the two germline ends. CDR1 MDHEN and CDR2 SYDVKM come from the germline V gene. CDR3 size: 15 residues. The CDR3 DNA is TGTGCCAGCAGTTCCCTGGACGGTAGCAATCAGCCCCAGCATTTT. Its translation is CASSSLDGSNQPQHF.

The chain employs TRBV5-6 and TRBJ1-1; D gene ambiguous. The CDR3 totals 13 residues. CDR1 is SGHDT and CDR2 is YYEEEE in the germline V gene. Trimming pared 1 base from V and 4 bases from J, leaving 8 bases between. The CDR3 bases are TGTGCCAGCAGCTTGAATATCCCCACTGAAGCTTTCTTT. Amino acids: CASSLNIPTEAFF.

This chain uses TRBV9 with TRBJ2-7; D gene uncertain. V lost 0 bases and J 2 bases, leaving 18 bases between the germline ends. The CDR3 extends over 17 amino acids. The germline V gene encodes CDR1 SGDLS and CDR2 YYNGEE. This CDR3 reads CASSVDDSRVSPYEQYF. The CDR3 region has the DNA TGTGCCAGCAGCGTAGATGATAGTCGAGTTTCTCCCTACGAGCAGTACTTC.